A selection of T cell receptor beta chains follows, all from one sample in a study of blood T cells in healthy people across ages. TCRdb processed the 5' RACE reads anew with MiXCR; each CDR3 protein has one entry. The sample holds about 780,000 distinct CDR3 sequences, about 46% seen once. The sequencing input was blood. Receptors originate from a man older than 75 in good health. Both conserved end residues are part of each CDR3. Fields, in order: D gene, V gene, J gene, clone size, CDR3 DNA, CDR3 protein. The D gene is left open where the match is weak. Clone size is shown for a subset of rows, as once, few, many or a class of expanded clone.

d_call: NA
v_call: TRBV28
j_call: TRBJ2-7
clone_size: NA
cdr3_nt: TGTGCCACCCGAGCCTACGAGCAGTACTTC
cdr3_aa: CATRAYEQYF

d_call: TRBD1
v_call: TRBV2
j_call: TRBJ2-7
clone_size: few
cdr3_nt: TGTGCCAGCGTTCCGGGACAGCACTACGAGCAGTACTTC
cdr3_aa: CASVPGQHYEQYF

d_call: NA
v_call: TRBV29-1
j_call: TRBJ2-3
clone_size: NA
cdr3_nt: TGCAGCGTTGTTCTGGGTTCGCGCACAGATACGCAGTATTTT
cdr3_aa: CSVVLGSRTDTQYF

d_call: NA
v_call: TRBV27
j_call: TRBJ2-7
clone_size: few
cdr3_nt: TGTGCCAGCAGTTTATTTGTAGGGGGACATACCCACTACGAGCAGTACTTC
cdr3_aa: CASSLFVGGHTHYEQYF

d_call: NA
v_call: TRBV20-1
j_call: TRBJ2-7
clone_size: NA
cdr3_nt: TGCAGTGCTAATCCCCCGGGACGAGCGGACGCTTTGAAGCAGTACTTC
cdr3_aa: CSANPPGRADALKQYF

d_call: TRBD1
v_call: TRBV7-2
j_call: TRBJ2-7
clone_size: many
cdr3_nt: TGTGCCAGCAGTGATCCGGGACAGGGGGCAGCGGAGTACTTC
cdr3_aa: CASSDPGQGAAEYF

d_call: TRBD2
v_call: TRBV10-1
j_call: TRBJ2-5
clone_size: NA
cdr3_nt: TGCGCCAGCAGTGAAGGCGGGAGGGCCACTTGGGAGCAGTACTTC
cdr3_aa: CASSEGGRATWEQYF

d_call: NA
v_call: TRBV29-1
j_call: TRBJ1-1
clone_size: NA
cdr3_nt: TGCAGCGTCTCCTTGGACACTGAAGCTTTCTTT
cdr3_aa: CSVSLDTEAFF

d_call: NA
v_call: TRBV7-2
j_call: TRBJ2-7
clone_size: NA
cdr3_nt: TGTGCCAGCAGCTTAACAATAGGGCCGAGCTCCTACGAGCAGTACTTC
cdr3_aa: CASSLTIGPSSYEQYF

d_call: TRBD2
v_call: TRBV29-1
j_call: TRBJ2-1
clone_size: few
cdr3_nt: TGCAGCGTTGATTTCGCGGGAGTTTACAATGAGCAGTTCTTC
cdr3_aa: CSVDFAGVYNEQFF

d_call: TRBD1
v_call: TRBV29-1
j_call: TRBJ2-5
clone_size: few
cdr3_nt: TGCAGCGTTGATTCAGGGGGAAGGGAGCAGTACTTC
cdr3_aa: CSVDSGGREQYF

d_call: NA
v_call: TRBV28
j_call: TRBJ2-1
clone_size: NA
cdr3_nt: TGTGCCAGCAGTTTGGAGAGTTACCCCAATGAGCAGTTCTTC
cdr3_aa: CASSLESYPNEQFF

d_call: TRBD2
v_call: TRBV12-3/TRBV12-4
j_call: TRBJ2-7
clone_size: NA
cdr3_nt: TGTGCCAGCAGTGGACTAGCGGACTATCCCTACAATGAGCAGTACTTC
cdr3_aa: CASSGLADYPYNEQYF

d_call: TRBD2
v_call: TRBV11-3
j_call: TRBJ2-3
clone_size: NA
cdr3_nt: TGTGCCAGCACCGGGGGCGGGAGGAATACGCAGTATTTT
cdr3_aa: CASTGGGRNTQYF

d_call: NA
v_call: TRBV9
j_call: TRBJ2-7
clone_size: NA
cdr3_nt: TGTGCCAGCAGCCCAAGTAGGCTAGTTGGCGAGCAGTACTTC
cdr3_aa: CASSPSRLVGEQYF

d_call: NA
v_call: TRBV12-3/TRBV12-4
j_call: TRBJ2-3
clone_size: NA
cdr3_nt: TGTGCCAGCAGTTTCAGGAGCCGGGGGGCGGATAGCACAGATACGCAGTATTTT
cdr3_aa: CASSFRSRGADSTDTQYF

d_call: TRBD2
v_call: TRBV5-1
j_call: TRBJ2-1
clone_size: NA
cdr3_nt: TGCGCCAGCAGAATAGCGGGAGGCCGCAGCAATGAGCAGTTCTTC
cdr3_aa: CASRIAGGRSNEQFF

d_call: TRBD1
v_call: TRBV6-5
j_call: TRBJ1-5
clone_size: NA
cdr3_nt: TGTGCCAGCAGTCGACAGGGTACCGGCAATCAGCCCCAGCATTTT
cdr3_aa: CASSRQGTGNQPQHF

d_call: NA
v_call: TRBV7-8
j_call: TRBJ2-1
clone_size: few
cdr3_nt: TGTGCCAGCAGCTTAGAGTACGGGGACAATGAGCAGTTCTTC
cdr3_aa: CASSLEYGDNEQFF

d_call: NA
v_call: TRBV11-2
j_call: TRBJ2-2
clone_size: NA
cdr3_nt: TGTGCCAGCAGCCGGACTGATCCAGGGACCGGGGAGCTGTTTTTT
cdr3_aa: CASSRTDPGTGELFF

d_call: NA
v_call: TRBV20-1
j_call: TRBJ1-2
clone_size: few
cdr3_nt: TGCAGTGCTAGCCAATCGACGCGGGCTGGCTACACCTTC
cdr3_aa: CSASQSTRAGYTF

d_call: TRBD2
v_call: TRBV20-1
j_call: TRBJ2-1
clone_size: NA
cdr3_nt: TGCAGTGCTAGAGGAGAGCGGGAGTCCTACAATGAGCAGTTCTTC
cdr3_aa: CSARGERESYNEQFF

d_call: TRBD1
v_call: TRBV9
j_call: TRBJ2-4
clone_size: NA
cdr3_nt: TGTGCCAGCAGCGGAGGGGGCGTAGGTAAAAACATTCAGTACTTC
cdr3_aa: CASSGGGVGKNIQYF

d_call: TRBD2
v_call: TRBV29-1
j_call: TRBJ2-1
clone_size: NA
cdr3_nt: TGCAGCGTGGCGACTAGCGCGAGCTCCTACAATGAGCGGTTCTTC
cdr3_aa: CSVATSASSYNERFF

d_call: NA
v_call: TRBV7-2
j_call: TRBJ2-5
clone_size: many
cdr3_nt: TGTGCCAGCAGCTCTCGTACTGCCGAGACCCAGTACTTC
cdr3_aa: CASSSRTAETQYF

d_call: NA
v_call: TRBV18
j_call: TRBJ1-1
clone_size: NA
cdr3_nt: TGTGCCAGCTCACCTAAAACCGGGACTGAAGCTTTCTTT
cdr3_aa: CASSPKTGTEAFF

d_call: NA
v_call: TRBV3-1
j_call: TRBJ2-2
clone_size: NA
cdr3_nt: TGTGCCAGCAGCCCATCCCTCGGACTACACACCGGGGAGCTGTTTTTT
cdr3_aa: CASSPSLGLHTGELFF

d_call: TRBD2
v_call: TRBV27
j_call: TRBJ2-1
clone_size: NA
cdr3_nt: TGTGCCGGCAGTTTCCGACTAGCGGGAGCTTATTACAATGAGCAGTTCTTC
cdr3_aa: CAGSFRLAGAYYNEQFF

d_call: NA
v_call: TRBV4-2
j_call: TRBJ2-3
clone_size: NA
cdr3_nt: TGTGCCAGCAGCCCCCAAGGGGAGGCGGGACGCACAGATACGCAGTATTTT
cdr3_aa: CASSPQGEAGRTDTQYF

d_call: NA
v_call: TRBV20-1
j_call: TRBJ2-7
clone_size: NA
cdr3_nt: TGCAGTGCAGGGGGGACAGACCTCAATGAGCAGTACTTC
cdr3_aa: CSAGGTDLNEQYF

d_call: NA
v_call: TRBV25-1
j_call: TRBJ1-2
clone_size: NA
cdr3_nt: TGTGCCAGCAGTGATTCGGGAAGAGACTATGGCTACACCTTC
cdr3_aa: CASSDSGRDYGYTF

d_call: TRBD2
v_call: TRBV20-1
j_call: TRBJ2-1
clone_size: NA
cdr3_nt: TGCAGTGCTACCGGGACTAGCGGGTTCTCCTACAATGAGCAGTTCTTC
cdr3_aa: CSATGTSGFSYNEQFF

d_call: TRBD1
v_call: TRBV2
j_call: TRBJ2-6
clone_size: NA
cdr3_nt: TGTGCCAGCAGCCTGACAGGGGAGGCCAACGTCCTGACTTTC
cdr3_aa: CASSLTGEANVLTF

d_call: TRBD2
v_call: TRBV12-3/TRBV12-4
j_call: TRBJ2-1
clone_size: NA
cdr3_nt: TGTGCCAGCAGACCGCGGACTAGCGGTCACAATGAGCAGTTCTTC
cdr3_aa: CASRPRTSGHNEQFF

d_call: NA
v_call: TRBV5-1
j_call: TRBJ2-7
clone_size: few
cdr3_nt: TGCGCCAGCAGCCGAGGGGAGGCTGGGAGCTCCTACGAGCAGTACTTC
cdr3_aa: CASSRGEAGSSYEQYF

d_call: NA
v_call: TRBV27
j_call: TRBJ1-1
clone_size: few
cdr3_nt: TGTGCCACCGCAACAGGTACTGAAGCTTTCTTT
cdr3_aa: CATATGTEAFF

d_call: TRBD2
v_call: TRBV7-6
j_call: TRBJ2-3
clone_size: NA
cdr3_nt: TGTGCCAGCAGCTCAAAGCGGGAGTTGTTCACAGATACGCAGTATTTT
cdr3_aa: CASSSKRELFTDTQYF

d_call: NA
v_call: TRBV7-2
j_call: TRBJ2-7
clone_size: many
cdr3_nt: TGTGCCAGCAGCCCCACCAAGACGGGTGACGAGCAGTACTTC
cdr3_aa: CASSPTKTGDEQYF

d_call: TRBD2
v_call: TRBV7-2
j_call: TRBJ2-2
clone_size: many
cdr3_nt: TGTGCCAGCCAGGGACTAGCGGGAGGGCCACAGACCGGGGAGCTGTTTTTT
cdr3_aa: CASQGLAGGPQTGELFF

d_call: NA
v_call: TRBV24-1
j_call: TRBJ2-1
clone_size: few
cdr3_nt: TGTGCCACCAGTGATTCCGCCCAAGAGAAGCAGTTCTTC
cdr3_aa: CATSDSAQEKQFF

d_call: NA
v_call: TRBV10-3
j_call: TRBJ2-5
clone_size: NA
cdr3_nt: TGTGCCATCAGGGCCGCGGAGGGCCAAGAGACCCAGTACTTC
cdr3_aa: CAIRAAEGQETQYF

d_call: TRBD2
v_call: TRBV20-1
j_call: TRBJ2-7
clone_size: NA
cdr3_nt: TGCAGTACACACCTTGGGACTAGCGGTCTGGGGGAACAGTACTTC
cdr3_aa: CSTHLGTSGLGEQYF